This TCR beta chain was recorded in a study of shared clonotypes between healthy human individuals. The protocol was immunoSEQ multiplex PCR, while the TCRdb copy is restricted to in-frame clones and leaves out a portion. The repertoire has millions of clones, roughly 94% of them found once; the top ten carry around 1.1%. Naive CD8 cells comprised CD45RO-negative, CCR7-positively selected cells, excluding terminally differentiated effector memory CD45RA+ cells. The CDR3 loop spans 15 amino acids. The chain joins TRBV21-1 to TRBJ2-7; the table's D call of TRBD1 was not tested on the DNA. TRBV21-1 is a pseudogene locus. The sequenced sample was naive CD8+ T cells sorted from blood. The clonotype comes from a man in his late teens or twenties in good health. CDR3: CASSKFRGQDYEQYF. Written as DNA, the CDR3 is TGTGCCAGCAGCAAGTTTAGGGGACAGGACTACGAGCAGTACTTC.